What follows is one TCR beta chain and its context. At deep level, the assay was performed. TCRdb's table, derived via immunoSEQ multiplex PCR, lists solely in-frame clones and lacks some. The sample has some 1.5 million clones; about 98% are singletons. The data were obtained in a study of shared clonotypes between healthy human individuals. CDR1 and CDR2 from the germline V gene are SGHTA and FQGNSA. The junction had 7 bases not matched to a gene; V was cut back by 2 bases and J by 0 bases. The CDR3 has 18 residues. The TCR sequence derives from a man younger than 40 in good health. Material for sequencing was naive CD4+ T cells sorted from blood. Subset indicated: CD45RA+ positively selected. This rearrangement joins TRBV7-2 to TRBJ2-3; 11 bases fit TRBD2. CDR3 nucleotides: TGTGCCAGCAGCTTATCGGGACTAGCGGTTAGTAGCACAGATACGCAGTATTTT. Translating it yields CASSLSGLAVSSTDTQYF.